The sequence of this TCR beta chain was determined in a study of T cell responses to AZD1222 COVID-19 vaccine. Study-wide findings and caveats: After the peak T cell response, and only then, were repertoires sampled. Donors were mostly white British, more females; clonal diversity possibly underestimated. Close to half of all spike-specific TCRs reportedly target regions of the variants that are unmutated. Regions 160-218 and 743-854 held dominance among vaccine-associated CD4 TCRs, which spanned spike.

Profiling relied on immunoSEQ multiplex PCR, and the TCRdb table lists in-frame clones only, not all of them. The sample shows 60,000 to 85,000 clones, 70% to 80% of them seen only once. With regard to this clone: The antigen is not known.

Germline CDR1 is LGHDT and CDR2 is YNNKEL (reference sequence). The CDR3 totals 13 residues. The germline V and J ends were trimmed by 4 bases and 0 bases, with 6 bases remaining between them. V usage is TRBV3-1 (or the pseudogene TRBV3-2) and J usage is TRBJ1-1; D unresolved. The source material was peripheral blood, sampled 28 days after the second dose of the MenACWY control vaccine. The sequence was collected from an adult who received the MenACWY meningococcal vaccine as a control. DNA for the CDR3: TGTGCCAGCAGCCTCCTGGTGAACACTGAAGCTTTCTTT. Translated: CASSLLVNTEAFF.